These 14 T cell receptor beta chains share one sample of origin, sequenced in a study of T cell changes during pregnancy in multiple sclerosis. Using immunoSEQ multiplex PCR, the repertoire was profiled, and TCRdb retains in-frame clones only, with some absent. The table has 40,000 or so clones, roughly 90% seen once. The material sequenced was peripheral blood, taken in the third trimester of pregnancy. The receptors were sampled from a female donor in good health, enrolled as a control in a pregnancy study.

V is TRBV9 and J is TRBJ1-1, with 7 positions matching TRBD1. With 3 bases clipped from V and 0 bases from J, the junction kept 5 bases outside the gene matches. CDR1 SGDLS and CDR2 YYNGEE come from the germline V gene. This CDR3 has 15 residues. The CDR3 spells CASSASDRMNTEAFF. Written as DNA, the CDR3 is TGTGCCAGCAGCGCCTCGGACAGGATGAACACTGAAGCTTTCTTT.

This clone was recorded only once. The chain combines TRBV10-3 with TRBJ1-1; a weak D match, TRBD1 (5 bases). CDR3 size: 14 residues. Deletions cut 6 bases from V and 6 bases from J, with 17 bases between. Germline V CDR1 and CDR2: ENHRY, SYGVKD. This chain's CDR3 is CAIRQINGTSEAFF. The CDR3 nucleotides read TGTGCCATCAGGCAAATTAATGGGACTTCTGAAGCTTTCTTT.

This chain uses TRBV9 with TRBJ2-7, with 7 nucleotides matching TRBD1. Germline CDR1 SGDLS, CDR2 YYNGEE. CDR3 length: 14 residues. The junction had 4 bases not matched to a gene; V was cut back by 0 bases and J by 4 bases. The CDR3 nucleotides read TGTGCCAGCAGCGTAGGGGCACAGGGGTACGAGCAGTACTTC. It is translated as CASSVGAQGYEQYF.

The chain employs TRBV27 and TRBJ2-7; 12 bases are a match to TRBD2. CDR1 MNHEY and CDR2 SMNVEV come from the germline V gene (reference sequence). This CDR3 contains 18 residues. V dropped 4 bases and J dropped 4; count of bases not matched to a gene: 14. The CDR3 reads CASSSNLRTSGDLYEQYF. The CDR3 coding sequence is TGTGCCAGCAGTTCAAACCTCAGGACTAGCGGGGATCTATACGAGCAGTACTTC.

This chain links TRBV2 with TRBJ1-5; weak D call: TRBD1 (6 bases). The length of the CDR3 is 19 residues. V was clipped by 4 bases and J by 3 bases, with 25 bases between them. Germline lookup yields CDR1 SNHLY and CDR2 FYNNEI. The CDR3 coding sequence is TGTGCCAGCAGTGGGGCACAAGGGGGGGGCGTCACGGTCAATCAGCCCCAGCATTTT. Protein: CASSGAQGGGVTVNQPQHF.

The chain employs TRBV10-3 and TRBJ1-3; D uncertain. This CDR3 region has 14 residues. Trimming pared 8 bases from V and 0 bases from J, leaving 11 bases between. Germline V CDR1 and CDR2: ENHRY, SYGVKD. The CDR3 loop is CAIGEVSSGNTIYF. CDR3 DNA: TGTGCCATCGGCGAGGTCAGCTCTGGAAACACCATATATTTT.

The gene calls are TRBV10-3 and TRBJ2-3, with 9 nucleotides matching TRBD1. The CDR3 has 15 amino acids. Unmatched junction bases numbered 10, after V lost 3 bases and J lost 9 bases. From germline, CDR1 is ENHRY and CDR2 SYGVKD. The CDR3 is CAISDPTGGDRTQYF. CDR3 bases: TGTGCCATCAGTGATCCGACAGGGGGAGATCGAACGCAGTATTTT.

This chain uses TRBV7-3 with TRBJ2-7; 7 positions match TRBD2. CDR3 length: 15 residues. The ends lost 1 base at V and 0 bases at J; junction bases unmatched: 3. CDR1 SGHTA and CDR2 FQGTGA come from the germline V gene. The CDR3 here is CASSLSRGDSYEQYF. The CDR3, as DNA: TGTGCCAGCAGCTTAAGCCGGGGGGACTCCTACGAGCAGTACTTC.

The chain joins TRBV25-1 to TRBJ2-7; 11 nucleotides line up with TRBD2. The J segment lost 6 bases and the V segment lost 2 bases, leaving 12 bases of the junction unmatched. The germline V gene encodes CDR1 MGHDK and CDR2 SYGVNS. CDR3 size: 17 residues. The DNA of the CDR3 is TGTGCCAGCAGTGAAATTGGTATTAGCGGGGGGGCTTTCGAGCAGTACTTC. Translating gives CASSEIGISGGAFEQYF.

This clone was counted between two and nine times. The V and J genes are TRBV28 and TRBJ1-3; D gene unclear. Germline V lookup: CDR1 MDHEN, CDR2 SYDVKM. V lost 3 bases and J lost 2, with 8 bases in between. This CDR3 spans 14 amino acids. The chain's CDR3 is CASSLGTTGNTIYF. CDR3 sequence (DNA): TGTGCCAGCAGTTTGGGTACTACTGGAAACACCATATATTTT.

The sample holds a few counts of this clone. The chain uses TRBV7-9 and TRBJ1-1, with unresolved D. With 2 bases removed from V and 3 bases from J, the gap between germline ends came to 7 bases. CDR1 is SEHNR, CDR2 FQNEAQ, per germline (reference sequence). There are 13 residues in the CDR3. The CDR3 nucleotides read TGTGCCAGCAGCTTAAGTGCGGACACTGAAGCTTTCTTT. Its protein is CASSLSADTEAFF.

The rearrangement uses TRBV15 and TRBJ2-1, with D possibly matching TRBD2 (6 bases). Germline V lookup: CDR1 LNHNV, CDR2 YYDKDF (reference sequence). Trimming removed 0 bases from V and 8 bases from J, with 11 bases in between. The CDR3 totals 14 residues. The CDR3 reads CATSRDRVADEQFF. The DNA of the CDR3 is TGTGCCACCAGCAGAGATCGCGTAGCGGATGAGCAGTTCTTC.

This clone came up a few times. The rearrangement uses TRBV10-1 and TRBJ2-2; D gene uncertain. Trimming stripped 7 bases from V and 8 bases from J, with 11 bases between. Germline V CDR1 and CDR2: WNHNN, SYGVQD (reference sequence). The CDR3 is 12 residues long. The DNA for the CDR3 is TGCGCCAGCACGCGGATTGAGGGGGAGCTGTTTTTT. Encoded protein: CASTRIEGELFF.

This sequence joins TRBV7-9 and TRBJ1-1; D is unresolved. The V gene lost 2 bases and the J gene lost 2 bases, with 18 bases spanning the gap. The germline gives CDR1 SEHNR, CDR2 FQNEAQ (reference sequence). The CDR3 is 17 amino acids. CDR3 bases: TGTGCCAGCAGCTTATCTCTCTCGAGGGCAGCAAACACTGAAGCTTTCTTT. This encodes CASSLSLSRAANTEAFF.